These T cell receptor beta chains were read from a single sample in a study of cytotoxic CD8 clonotypes in ibrutinib-treated CLL. Clones were sequenced by immunoSEQ multiplex PCR, and TCRdb holds only the in-frame ones, with some missing. The top ten hold about a sixth of the sample, which has approximately 15,000 clones, around 81% seen once. The input for sequencing was PBMCs, taken before ibrutinib treatment. These receptors were obtained from a human donor with chronic lymphocytic leukemia. The CDR3 runs from the conserved cysteine through the conserved F or W. The D gene is left open where the match is weak. Clone size is not always given. Where it is, it says once, few, many or a class for expanded clones.

J gene: TRBJ1-5; clone size: NA; V gene: TRBV28; D gene: TRBD1; CDR3 protein: CASTDTGGAKPQHF; CDR3 DNA: TGTGCCAGCACCGATACAGGGGGCGCGAAGCCCCAGCATTTT
J gene: TRBJ1-5; clone size: few; V gene: TRBV27; D gene: TRBD1; CDR3 protein: CASSFSGTGLNQPQHF; CDR3 DNA: TGTGCCAGCAGTTTTTCCGGGACAGGCCTCAATCAGCCCCAGCATTTT
J gene: TRBJ1-2; clone size: NA; V gene: TRBV5-1; D gene: TRBD1; CDR3 protein: CASSLGQGEGYGYTF; CDR3 DNA: TGCGCCAGCAGCTTGGGACAGGGAGAAGGATATGGCTACACCTTC
J gene: TRBJ2-4; clone size: NA; V gene: TRBV2; D gene: TRBD2; CDR3 protein: CASSEREGGKNIQYF; CDR3 DNA: TGTGCCAGCAGTGAGCGGGAGGGTGGCAAAAACATTCAGTACTTC
J gene: TRBJ2-2; clone size: NA; V gene: TRBV7-8; D gene: NA; CDR3 protein: CASSWGHNTGELFF; CDR3 DNA: TGTGCCAGCAGCTGGGGACATAACACCGGGGAGCTGTTTTTT
J gene: TRBJ2-3; clone size: NA; V gene: TRBV7-2; D gene: NA; CDR3 protein: CASSFIADTQYF; CDR3 DNA: TGTGCCAGCAGCTTCATAGCGGATACGCAGTATTTT
J gene: TRBJ1-5; clone size: NA; V gene: TRBV30; D gene: NA; CDR3 protein: CAWGLSSNQPQHF; CDR3 DNA: TGTGCCTGGGGACTGAGTAGCAATCAGCCCCAGCATTTT
J gene: TRBJ2-7; clone size: NA; V gene: TRBV23-1; D gene: TRBD2; CDR3 protein: CASRPWGAGAPLGEQYF; CDR3 DNA: TGCGCCAGCAGGCCTTGGGGAGCGGGAGCCCCCCTTGGCGAGCAGTACTTC
J gene: TRBJ2-7; clone size: NA; V gene: TRBV11-3; D gene: NA; CDR3 protein: CASSRIGSGLSYEQYF; CDR3 DNA: TGTGCCAGCAGCCGTATAGGTTCGGGACTCTCCTACGAGCAGTACTTC
J gene: TRBJ2-5; clone size: few; V gene: TRBV6-4; D gene: NA; CDR3 protein: CASSDQGQEETQYF; CDR3 DNA: TGTGCCAGCAGTGACCAGGGACAAGAGGAGACCCAGTACTTC
J gene: TRBJ2-6; clone size: NA; V gene: TRBV19; D gene: NA; CDR3 protein: CASSSRTPGANVLTF; CDR3 DNA: TGTGCCAGTAGTTCCCGCACGCCTGGGGCCAACGTCCTGACTTTC
J gene: TRBJ2-7; clone size: NA; V gene: TRBV19; D gene: NA; CDR3 protein: CSSRDSPGRDEQYF; CDR3 DNA: TGTTCCTCCAGAGACTCGCCTGGAAGGGACGAGCAGTACTTC
J gene: TRBJ2-7; clone size: NA; V gene: TRBV18; D gene: TRBD2; CDR3 protein: CASSPGLAGVVYEQYF; CDR3 DNA: TGTGCCAGCTCACCTGGGCTAGCGGGAGTAGTCTACGAGCAGTACTTC
J gene: TRBJ2-2; clone size: NA; V gene: TRBV5-6; D gene: NA; CDR3 protein: CASSLFGANTGELFF; CDR3 DNA: TGTGCCAGCAGCTTGTTTGGCGCGAACACCGGGGAGCTGTTTTTT
J gene: TRBJ1-1; clone size: NA; V gene: TRBV4-2; D gene: NA; CDR3 protein: CASSPAPTGNTEAFF; CDR3 DNA: TGTGCCAGCAGCCCTGCTCCGACAGGGAACACTGAAGCTTTCTTT
J gene: TRBJ2-7; clone size: NA; V gene: TRBV27; D gene: NA; CDR3 protein: CASSPGTAIYEQYF; CDR3 DNA: TGTGCCAGCAGTCCCGGGACTGCCATCTACGAGCAGTACTTC
J gene: TRBJ1-1; clone size: NA; V gene: TRBV7-9; D gene: NA; CDR3 protein: CASSPPRTATNTEAFF; CDR3 DNA: TGTGCCAGCAGCCCACCCCGGACGGCAACGAACACTGAAGCTTTCTTT
J gene: TRBJ2-1; clone size: NA; V gene: TRBV27; D gene: TRBD2; CDR3 protein: CASSLWGSGNYNEQFF; CDR3 DNA: TGTGCCAGCAGTTTATGGGGTAGCGGGAACTACAATGAGCAGTTCTTC
J gene: TRBJ2-1; clone size: NA; V gene: TRBV5-1; D gene: NA; CDR3 protein: CASSLSREYNEQFF; CDR3 DNA: TGCGCCAGCAGCTTAAGTAGGGAGTACAATGAGCAGTTCTTC
J gene: TRBJ2-7; clone size: NA; V gene: TRBV6-5; D gene: NA; CDR3 protein: CASRHGEKEQYF; CDR3 DNA: TGTGCCAGCAGACACGGGGAGAAGGAGCAGTACTTC
J gene: TRBJ2-3; clone size: NA; V gene: TRBV7-9; D gene: NA; CDR3 protein: CASSFQAGFLGF; CDR3 DNA: TGTGCCAGCAGCTTTCAGGCGGGATTTTTGGGTTTT
J gene: TRBJ2-3; clone size: NA; V gene: TRBV12-5; D gene: TRBD1; CDR3 protein: CASGFPGTGTGGNPDTQYF; CDR3 DNA: TGTGCTAGTGGTTTTCCAGGAACCGGGACAGGGGGGAATCCAGATACGCAGTATTTT
J gene: TRBJ2-3; clone size: few; V gene: TRBV4-2; D gene: NA; CDR3 protein: CASSQDTGDTQYF; CDR3 DNA: TGTGCCAGCAGCCAAGATACCGGAGATACGCAGTATTTT
J gene: TRBJ2-1; clone size: NA; V gene: TRBV5-1; D gene: TRBD1; CDR3 protein: CASSLEQGPLSYNEQFF; CDR3 DNA: TGCGCCAGCAGCTTGGAACAGGGGCCCCTTTCCTACAATGAGCAGTTCTTC
J gene: TRBJ1-3; clone size: NA; V gene: TRBV5-1; D gene: TRBD1; CDR3 protein: CASSQDRGGNTIYF; CDR3 DNA: TGCGCCAGCAGCCAGGACAGGGGCGGAAACACCATATATTTT
J gene: TRBJ1-5; clone size: NA; V gene: TRBV18; D gene: NA; CDR3 protein: CASSPHGRRWDQPQHF; CDR3 DNA: TGTGCCAGCTCACCACACGGGCGTAGGTGGGATCAGCCCCAGCATTTT
J gene: TRBJ2-5; clone size: NA; V gene: TRBV5-3; D gene: NA; CDR3 protein: CARSLRGDNKETQYF; CDR3 DNA: TGTGCCAGAAGCTTGCGAGGGGACAACAAAGAGACCCAGTACTTC
J gene: TRBJ2-7; clone size: NA; V gene: TRBV13; D gene: NA; CDR3 protein: CASSPGPFLGYEQYF; CDR3 DNA: TGTGCCAGCAGCCCCGGGCCCTTTTTGGGGTACGAGCAGTACTTC
J gene: TRBJ2-1; clone size: NA; V gene: TRBV4-2; D gene: TRBD2; CDR3 protein: CASSQIAGSSSYNEQFF; CDR3 DNA: TGTGCCAGCAGCCAGATAGCGGGTTCGAGCTCCTACAATGAGCAGTTCTTC
J gene: TRBJ1-2; clone size: NA; V gene: TRBV27; D gene: NA; CDR3 protein: CASSLVGGLEGYTF; CDR3 DNA: TGTGCCAGCAGTTTGGTCGGGGGATTAGAAGGCTACACCTTC
J gene: TRBJ2-1; clone size: NA; V gene: TRBV5-1; D gene: TRBD1; CDR3 protein: CASSSGTGTNEQFF; CDR3 DNA: TGCGCCAGCAGCTCCGGGACAGGGACCAATGAGCAGTTCTTC
J gene: TRBJ1-3; clone size: NA; V gene: TRBV6-6; D gene: NA; CDR3 protein: CASSYNPGAGGNTIYF; CDR3 DNA: TGTGCCAGCAGTTACAATCCGGGGGCGGGCGGAAACACCATATATTTT
J gene: TRBJ2-7; clone size: NA; V gene: TRBV5-1; D gene: NA; CDR3 protein: CASSSDSVYEQYF; CDR3 DNA: TGCGCCAGCAGCTCGGACTCTGTGTACGAGCAGTACTTC
J gene: TRBJ2-7; clone size: NA; V gene: TRBV5-6; D gene: NA; CDR3 protein: CASSLGPDKGF; CDR3 DNA: TGTGCCAGCAGCTTGGGCCCGGACAAAGGGTTC
J gene: TRBJ1-5; clone size: NA; V gene: TRBV10-3; D gene: NA; CDR3 protein: CAISESRGIFHQPQHF; CDR3 DNA: TGTGCCATCAGTGAGTCCCGTGGGATCTTTCATCAGCCCCAGCATTTT
J gene: TRBJ2-5; clone size: NA; V gene: TRBV7-6; D gene: NA; CDR3 protein: CASSLVRRGRETQYF; CDR3 DNA: TGTGCCAGCAGCTTAGTACGAAGGGGAAGGGAGACCCAGTACTTC
J gene: TRBJ2-1; clone size: NA; V gene: TRBV19; D gene: TRBD1; CDR3 protein: CASSIEETLQGSEQFF; CDR3 DNA: TGTGCCAGTAGTATTGAGGAGACGCTACAGGGGAGTGAGCAGTTCTTC
J gene: TRBJ1-4; clone size: NA; V gene: TRBV7-9; D gene: TRBD1; CDR3 protein: CASSLTGQNNEKLFF; CDR3 DNA: TGTGCCAGCAGCTTAACGGGACAGAATAATGAAAAACTGTTTTTT
J gene: TRBJ2-7; clone size: NA; V gene: TRBV19; D gene: NA; CDR3 protein: CASSISFSPAYYEQYF; CDR3 DNA: TGTGCCAGTAGTATCTCCTTCTCCCCAGCCTACTACGAGCAGTACTTC
J gene: TRBJ1-2; clone size: few; V gene: TRBV6-5; D gene: TRBD1; CDR3 protein: CASSYSGQNFGYTF; CDR3 DNA: TGTGCCAGCAGTTACTCGGGACAGAATTTTGGCTACACCTTC
J gene: TRBJ2-7; clone size: NA; V gene: TRBV4-3; D gene: NA; CDR3 protein: CASSQDEPGDRGGGTEQYF; CDR3 DNA: TGCGCCAGCAGCCAAGATGAGCCTGGTGACCGCGGAGGTGGGACCGAGCAGTACTTC
J gene: TRBJ2-1; clone size: NA; V gene: TRBV7-9; D gene: NA; CDR3 protein: CASSTSTGTTYNEQFF; CDR3 DNA: TGTGCCAGCAGCACCTCCACCGGGACAACTTACAATGAGCAGTTCTTC
J gene: TRBJ2-7; clone size: NA; V gene: TRBV18; D gene: TRBD2; CDR3 protein: CASSPREGLSYEQYF; CDR3 DNA: TGTGCCAGCTCACCAAGGGAGGGCCTCTCCTACGAGCAGTACTTC
J gene: TRBJ2-7; clone size: NA; V gene: TRBV30; D gene: NA; CDR3 protein: CAWTGTSYEQYF; CDR3 DNA: TGTGCCTGGACCGGGACTTCCTACGAGCAGTACTTC
J gene: TRBJ2-2; clone size: NA; V gene: TRBV21-1; D gene: NA; CDR3 protein: CASSKVDSSGKNTGELFF; CDR3 DNA: TGTGCCAGCAGCAAAGTCGATTCCAGCGGGAAAAACACCGGGGAGCTGTTTTTT